One sample yielded the 30 T cell receptor beta chains listed below, sequenced in a study of technical replicates of blood from a handful of donors. TCRdb's copy holds only in-frame clones and misses some; the assay was immunoSEQ multiplex PCR. This sample yields roughly 81,000 clones, of which roughly 85% are seen a single time; about 5.1% belongs to the top ten. Sequencing used PBMCs. These TCRs come from a human donor in good health. Some clones in this sample may be carry-over from other donors' samples.

The chain is built from TRBV4-1 and TRBJ2-7; the D gene is possibly TRBD2 (5 bases). CDR3 length: 14 residues. Germline CDR1 and CDR2: MGHRA and YSYEKL. The V gene lost 0 bases and the J gene lost 7 bases, with 13 bases spanning the gap. The CDR3 reads CASSQDMPGWEQYF. CDR3 nucleotide sequence: TGCGCCAGCAGCCAAGATATGCCGGGGTGGGAGCAGTACTTC.

With regard to this clone: Additional DNA sequences in this sample encode the identical CDR3. This chain joins TRBV5-6 and TRBJ2-5; D not resolved. CDR3 size: 12 residues. V was cut by 1 base and J by 5 bases, with 6 bases left in between. CDR1 SGHDT and CDR2 YYEEEE come from the germline V gene. The CDR3 sequence is CASSLSGETQYF. CDR3 nucleotides: TGTGCCAGCAGCTTGTCCGGTGAGACCCAGTACTTC.

The genes are TRBV4-1 and TRBJ2-1, with D possibly being TRBD2 (6 bases). V was cut by 0 bases and J by 4 bases, with 16 bases left in between. CDR3 length: 17 residues. CDR1 is MGHRA, CDR2 YSYEKL, per germline. CDR3 protein: CASSQDPSASEYNEQFF. CDR3 DNA sequence: TGCGCCAGCAGCCAAGACCCATCGGCTAGCGAGTACAATGAGCAGTTCTTC.

The CDR3 sequence is CASSFVASGMETQYF. DNA for the CDR3: TGTGCCAGCAGCTTTGTAGCTAGCGGGATGGAGACCCAGTACTTC. The chain has TRBV7-2 and TRBJ2-5, with 9 bases matching TRBD2. The J segment lost 5 bases and the V segment lost 3 bases, leaving 7 bases of the junction unmatched. Per germline, CDR1 SGHTA and CDR2 FQGNSA. The CDR3 has 15 amino acids.

The chain employs TRBV19 and TRBJ1-1; maybe TRBD1 (6 bases). Trimming pared 10 bases from V and 11 bases from J, leaving 26 bases between. The germline V gene has CDR1 LNHDA and CDR2 SQIVND (reference sequence). The CDR3 totals 14 residues. In nucleotides, the CDR3 is TGTGCCACCCGGGACAAATTGAGAGTTTTCAAGGCTTTCTTT. It translates to CATRDKLRVFKAFF. Full variable domain (missing parts from reference TRBV19 and TRBJ1-1): DGGITQSPKYLFRKEGQNVTLSCEQNLNHDAMYWYRQDPGQGLRLIYYSQIVNDFQKGDIAEGYSVSREKKESFPLTVTSAQKNPTAFYLCATRDKLRVFKAFFGQGTRLTVV.

V usage is TRBV6-6 and J usage is TRBJ1-4; tentative D call: TRBD1 (6 bases). Germline V gene sequence: CDR1 MNHNY, CDR2 SVGAGI (reference sequence). The CDR3 loop spans 15 amino acids. Trimming removed 0 bases at V and 5 bases at J, with 10 bases between. CDR3 nucleotide sequence: TGTGCCAGCAGTTACTCCGGGGGGGCAAATGAAAAACTGTTTTTT. Protein: CASSYSGGANEKLFF.

The chain is built from TRBV7-9 and TRBJ2-3; no definite D call. This CDR3 is built from 14 residues. Germline CDR1 and CDR2: SEHNR and FQNEAQ (reference sequence). Trimming took off 3 bases at V and 6 bases at J, with 13 bases between the two ends. CDR3 nucleotide sequence: TGTGCCAGCAGCTTTAATGGGCCTCGGGATACGCAGTATTTT. Protein product: CASSFNGPRDTQYF.

In its sample, this clone was seen once. The CDR3 nucleotides read TGTGCCAGCAGCCCGACAGGGGATGGCAATCAGCCCCAGCATTTT. Translation gives CASSPTGDGNQPQHF. The chain carries TRBV7-2 and TRBJ1-5; 8 bases are shared with TRBD1. Germline V gene lookup returns CDR1 SGHTA and CDR2 FQGNSA. CDR3 length: 15 residues. V was pared by 5 bases and J by 2 bases, with 5 bases of the junction left unmatched.

The chain is built from TRBV7-8 and TRBJ1-5; D not resolved. Germline V lookup: CDR1 SGHVS, CDR2 FQNEAQ. V lost 5 bases to trimming and J lost 7 bases, with 15 bases between them. The CDR3 extends over 14 amino acids. The CDR3 reads CASSLETRRQPQHF. CDR3 DNA sequence: TGTGCCAGCAGCCTCGAGACGAGGAGACAGCCCCAGCATTTT. Full variable domain (rest looked up from reference TRBV7-8 and TRBJ1-5): GAGVSQSPRYKVAKRGQDVALRCDPISGHVSLFWYQQALGQGPEFLTYFQNEAQLDKSGLPSDRFFAERPEGSVSTLKIQRTQQEDSAVYLCASSLETRRQPQHFGDGTRLSIL.

The J gene is TRBJ1-1, the V gene TRBV4-3, with 10 bases aligning to TRBD1. The V and J ends lost 0 bases and 10 bases, in that order; junction bases with no gene match: 2. CDR1 LGHNA and CDR2 YSLEER come from the germline V gene. The CDR3 extends over 13 amino acids. CDR3 residues: CASSQEDRGPAFF. For the CDR3, the DNA is TGCGCCAGCAGCCAAGAAGACAGGGGGCCAGCTTTCTTT.

The chain links TRBV6-5 to TRBJ1-1; maybe TRBD1 (5 bases). CDR1 MNHEY and CDR2 SVGAGI come from the germline V gene. This CDR3 has 14 amino acids. With 2 bases removed from V and 4 bases from J, the gap between germline ends came to 11 bases. CDR3 nucleotides: TGTGCCAGCAGTTACAATAGACAGATCACTGAAGCTTTCTTT. Protein: CASSYNRQITEAFF.

The chain has TRBV4-2 and TRBJ2-3; TRBD2 matches 13 bases. The CDR3 is 16 residues long. In germline, CDR1 is LGHNA, CDR2 YNFKEQ. J lost 9 bases, V lost 3 bases, and 9 bases had no gene match. The CDR3 spells CASSQGTSGIGGTQYF. Written as DNA, the CDR3 is TGTGCCAGCAGCCAGGGGACTAGCGGGATCGGGGGAACGCAGTATTTT.

This sequence joins TRBV5-6 and TRBJ2-5; 14 bases fit TRBD2. This CDR3 spans 15 amino acids. V lost 4 bases and J lost 5; bases outside the gene matches: 4. Germline V gene data show CDR1 as SGHDT and CDR2 as YYEEEE. The CDR3 DNA is TGTGCCAGCAGCCGGGGACTAGCGGGAGAGGAGACCCAGTACTTC. This translates into CASSRGLAGEETQYF. Filled out from reference TRBV5-6 and TRBJ2-5, the complete variable domain reads DAGVTQSPTHLIKTRGQQVTLRCSPKSGHDTVSWYQQALGQGPQFIFQYYEEEERQRGNFPDRFSGHQFPNYSSELNVNALLLGDSALYLCASSRGLAGEETQYFGPGTRLLVL.

V and J are TRBV7-2 and TRBJ2-3; D not resolved. The CDR3 spans 13 residues. V lost 2 bases and J lost 4, with 7 bases in between. CDR1 is SGHTA and CDR2 is FQGNSA in the germline V gene. CDR3 sequence (DNA): TGTGCCAGCAGCTTAAACCTAGCAGATACGCAGTATTTT. Its protein product is CASSLNLADTQYF.

The chain combines TRBV7-9 with TRBJ1-4, with 9 bases that match TRBD1. Germline CDR1 is SEHNR and CDR2 is FQNEAQ (reference sequence). The trim removed 1 base at V and 6 bases at J, leaving 0 bases unmatched. The CDR3 is 14 residues long. In DNA form, the CDR3 reads TGTGCCAGCAGCTTAGACAGGGGGCATGAAAAACTGTTTTTT. The encoded protein is CASSLDRGHEKLFF.

The rearrangement joins TRBV30 to TRBJ1-2; 7 positions match TRBD1. Germline CDR1 is GTSNPN and CDR2 is SVGIG (reference sequence). The CDR3 length is 14 residues. The J segment lost 5 bases and the V segment lost 0 bases, leaving 6 bases of the junction unmatched. CDR3 bases: TGTGCCTGGAGTGTCTCCGGGACAGCGTATGGCTACACCTTC. Amino acids: CAWSVSGTAYGYTF.

The genes are TRBV12-5 and TRBJ1-2; 10 bases are shared with TRBD1. This CDR3 has 20 amino acids. Germline CDR1 LGHNT, CDR2 FRNRAP. The V and J ends lost 6 bases and 6 bases, in that order; junction bases with no gene match: 25. The CDR3 DNA sequence: TGTGCTAGTGGCTTACCTCCCTTGGGACAGGGGATACGACGCACTGATGGCTACACCTTC. This translates into CASGLPPLGQGIRRTDGYTF.

This clone was recorded once. The chain combines TRBV7-9 with TRBJ1-6, with D perhaps matching TRBD1 (6 bases). This CDR3 has 14 amino acids. The germline CDR1 and CDR2 sequences are SEHNR and FQNEAQ (reference sequence). V was pared by 7 bases and J by 6 bases, with 13 bases between. The CDR3 sequence: CASTTDSLNSPLHF. In DNA form, the CDR3 reads TGTGCCAGCACCACGGACAGTCTTAATTCACCCCTCCACTTT.

The genes are TRBV5-4 and TRBJ1-2; D is possibly TRBD1 (6 bases). The CDR3 contains 16 residues. Trimming stripped 4 bases from V and 1 base from J, with 17 bases between. Germline V lookup: CDR1 SGHNT, CDR2 YYREEE (reference sequence). CDR3 loop: CASSATLQGINYGYTF. DNA for the CDR3: TGTGCCAGCAGCGCCACACTACAGGGTATTAACTATGGCTACACCTTC. Filled out from reference TRBV5-4 and TRBJ1-2, the complete variable domain reads ETGVTQSPTHLIKTRGQQVTLRCSSQSGHNTVSWYQQALGQGPQFIFQYYREEENGRGNFPPRFSGLQFPNYSSELNVNALELDDSALYLCASSATLQGINYGYTFGSGTRLTVV.

The rearrangement joins TRBV27 to TRBJ2-7; TRBD1 is a possible D gene (5 bases). The germline gives CDR1 MNHEY, CDR2 SMNVEV (reference sequence). The CDR3 runs to 14 residues. The germline V and J ends were trimmed by 4 bases and 8 bases, with 18 bases remaining between them. The DNA for the CDR3 is TGTGCCAGCAGTTCCCTGGACACTGGCGGCAAGCAGTACTTC. Amino acid sequence: CASSSLDTGGKQYF.

The rearrangement joins TRBV7-2 to TRBJ2-7; D remains ambiguous. Germline assignment: CDR1 SGHTA and CDR2 FQGNSA. The V and J ends lost 1 base and 2 bases respectively, with 12 bases between them. The CDR3 is 15 residues long. The CDR3 sequence: CASSLVTSDPYEQYF. The DNA for the CDR3 is TGTGCCAGCAGCTTAGTTACAAGCGACCCCTACGAGCAGTACTTC.

In this sample, this clone turned up a few times. The gene calls are TRBV4-2 and TRBJ2-2, with TRBD1 identical over 11 bases. CDR3 size: 16 residues. Germline V CDR1 and CDR2: LGHNA, YNFKEQ. V lost 1 base to trimming and J lost 7 bases; unmatched junction nucleotides: 5. In DNA, the CDR3 is TGTGCCAGCAGCCAAGCCGGGACAGGGGGATTCGGGGAGCTGTTTTTT. As protein: CASSQAGTGGFGELFF.

This sequence joins TRBV5-1 and TRBJ2-7; 7 bases agree with TRBD1. This CDR3 comprises 15 residues. The ends lost 0 bases at V and 3 bases at J; junction bases unmatched: 6. Germline assignment: CDR1 SGHRS and CDR2 YFSETQ. CDR3 sequence (DNA): TGCGCCAGCAGCTTGGCGGGACGACAGGGCTACGAGCAGTACTTC. This codes for CASSLAGRQGYEQYF.

Turning to this clone: This likely comes from a read error, as the CDR3 has no conserved phenylalanine or tryptophan at its end. The chain carries TRBV4-3 and TRBJ1-1; D perhaps matches TRBD1 (5 bases). Germline V CDR1 and CDR2: LGHNA, YSLEER. The V gene lost 0 bases and the J gene lost 2 bases, with 10 bases spanning the gap. This CDR3 is 15 amino acids long. This CDR3 is CASSQDTGLNTEAFS. CDR3 nucleotides: TGCGCCAGCAGCCAAGACACAGGCTTAAACACTGAAGCTTTCTCT.

The V call is TRBV9, the J call TRBJ2-1; 8 nucleotides line up with TRBD2. J gave up 1 base and V 4 bases, and 7 bases lay outside the gene matches. CDR1 SGDLS and CDR2 YYNGEE come from the germline V gene. The CDR3 length is 16 residues. The CDR3 bases are TGTGCCAGCAGCACCGGGGTAGCGGGGTCCTACAATGAGCAGTTCTTC. Protein product: CASSTGVAGSYNEQFF.

The V gene is TRBV10-3, the J gene TRBJ2-7; 7 bases are a match to TRBD1. The CDR3 is made up of 15 amino acids. Germline V gene data show CDR1 as ENHRY and CDR2 as SYGVKD. V lost 4 bases to trimming and J lost 3 bases; unmatched junction nucleotides: 9. The CDR3, as DNA: TGTGCCATCAGTGGAGGGGGACAGAGTGGCTACGAGCAGTACTTC. This translates into CAISGGGQSGYEQYF.

The rearrangement joins TRBV2 to TRBJ1-2, with 9 bases matching TRBD1. CDR1 SNHLY and CDR2 FYNNEI come from the germline V gene. This CDR3 contains 13 residues. V lost 6 bases, J lost 6 bases, and 5 bases stayed unmatched. The CDR3 DNA follows: TGTGCCAGCAGGGGGGACAGGGAAAATGGCTACACCTTC. Translation gives CASRGDRENGYTF.

The V and J genes are TRBV5-4 and TRBJ1-6, with D perhaps matching TRBD1 (6 bases). CDR1 is SGHNT, CDR2 YYREEE, per germline (reference sequence). CDR3 size: 16 residues. The V and J ends lost 1 base and 4 bases respectively, with 12 bases between them. This chain's CDR3 is CASSLRQAPYNSPLHF. The CDR3 DNA follows: TGTGCCAGCAGCTTGCGACAGGCCCCTTATAATTCACCCCTCCACTTT.

The CDR3 DNA reads as TGCGCCAGCAGCTCCCACGTCAGGGGGTGGGCTGAAGCTTTCTTT. Its translation is CASSSHVRGWAEAFF. This sequence joins TRBV5-1 and TRBJ1-1, with 7 bases lining up with TRBD1. The V gene's germline CDR1 is SGHRS and CDR2 YFSETQ. Trimming took 3 bases from V and 6 from J; bases not matched to a gene: 11. This CDR3 has 15 amino acids.

The count of this clone is one. The chain uses TRBV5-4 and TRBJ1-2, with 8 bases aligning to TRBD1. The CDR3 totals 15 residues. Germline lookup yields CDR1 SGHNT and CDR2 YYREEE (reference sequence). Trimming removed 0 bases from V and 7 bases from J; junction bases left unmatched: 8. The CDR3 DNA follows: TGTGCCAGCAGCTTGGCCGGGCAGGGGGCCGGTGGCTACACCTTC. Its translation: CASSLAGQGAGGYTF.